The T cell receptor beta chain described here comes from a study of response to subunit inactivated influenza vaccine. In germline, CDR1 is SGDLS, CDR2 YYNGEE. The length of the CDR3 is 15 residues. The germline V and J ends were trimmed by 0 bases and 5 bases, with 9 bases remaining between them. TCRdb redid the calling of the RT-PCR reads with MiXCR, one entry per CDR3 protein. The sample yields 650,000 to 800,000 distinct CDR3 sequences, about 15% seen once. This chain connects TRBV9 to TRBJ1-6, with D unresolved. Sequenced here: PBMCs from blood, sampled less than 15 days before vaccination. This TCR came from a man in his forties or fifties who received an inactivated influenza vaccine. CDR3: CASSVGPQNNSPLHF. For the CDR3, the DNA is TGTGCCAGCAGCGTAGGACCTCAAAATAATTCACCCCTCCACTTT.